These 5 T cell receptor beta chains share one sample of origin, sequenced in a study of cytomegalovirus exposure and HLA in healthy donors. A multiplex PCR was run with 60 Vbeta primers and 13 Jbeta primers. This table comes from immunoSEQ multiplex PCR, and its TCRdb copy is limited to in-frame clones, with some not included. The sample includes about 140,000 clones, about four fifths seen only once; the top ten take about 3.2%. The specimen sequenced was PBMCs. Receptor source: a young man in good health and CMV-seropositive.

The V gene is TRBV29-1, the J gene TRBJ1-4; 9 bases are shared with TRBD1. Germline V gives CDR1 SQVTM, CDR2 ANQGSEA. CDR3 length: 13 amino acids. Trimming removed 7 bases from V and 5 bases from J; junction bases left unmatched: 5. The chain's CDR3 is CSARDRVNEKLFF. The CDR3 coding sequence is TGCAGCGCCAGGGACAGGGTAAATGAAAAACTGTTTTTT. Supplemented by reference TRBV29-1 and TRBJ1-4, the full variable domain reads SAVISQKPSRDICQRGTSLTIQCQVDSQVTMMFWYRQQPGQSLTLIATANQGSEATYESGFVIDKFPISRPNLTFSTLTVSNMSPEDSSIYLCSARDRVNEKLFFGSGTQLSVL.

A single count supports this clone. The V gene is TRBV6-5, the J gene TRBJ1-5, with 10 bases that match TRBD1. The germline gives CDR1 MNHEY, CDR2 SVGAGI. The CDR3 contains 16 residues. Trimming took 4 bases from V and 4 from J; bases not matched to a gene: 7. The CDR3 DNA is TGTGCCAGCAGTTCCCGAAGGGGACAGGGGAATCAGCCCCAGCATTTT. Its protein is CASSSRRGQGNQPQHF.

The rearrangement joins TRBV4-1 to TRBJ2-1; 8 nucleotides agree with TRBD2. Germline loops: CDR1 MGHRA, CDR2 YSYEKL. The CDR3 loop spans 16 amino acids. V was clipped by 2 bases and J by 10 bases; unmatched bases: 13. CDR3 sequence: CASSQPWAGGRGEQFF. DNA for the CDR3: TGCGCCAGCAGCCAACCATGGGCGGGAGGCCGTGGGGAGCAGTTCTTC.

The chain links TRBV6-1 to TRBJ2-7, with D possibly matching TRBD2 (5 bases). This CDR3 has 13 amino acids. V lost 3 bases to trimming and J lost 0 bases, with 6 bases between them. Germline V CDR1 and CDR2: MNHNS, SASEGT. CDR3 amino acids: CASSDGNSYEQYF. Written as DNA, the CDR3 is TGTGCCAGCAGTGACGGGAACTCCTACGAGCAGTACTTC.

This chain joins TRBV7-2 and TRBJ2-7, with D possibly being TRBD2 (6 bases). The CDR3 extends over 15 amino acids. The V end lost 5 bases, the J end lost 1 base, and 15 bases lay between the germline ends. Germline V gene data show CDR1 as SGHTA and CDR2 as FQGNSA. The CDR3 spells CASSLIGTGSYEQYF. CDR3 in DNA: TGTGCCAGCAGCCTAATAGGGACTGGTTCCTACGAGCAGTACTTC.